This T cell receptor beta chain derives from a study of radiation and T cells in renal cell carcinoma. Study-level points and caveats: Top tumor clonotypes rose in blood 2 weeks post-radiation, then contracted.

Between the trimmed V and J ends, which lost 3 bases and 3 bases, there was a span of 9 bases. Germline V CDR1 and CDR2: SQVTM, ANQGSEA. The CDR3 is made up of 12 amino acids. The time point denotes: blood 4 weeks post-SBRT, at nephrectomy. Treatment in this sample: 15 Gy SBRT to primary tumor, nephrectomy 4 weeks later. Clear cell pathology was present in this patient's renal cell carcinoma. Note on this clone: The antigen remains unidentified.

The method was immunoSEQ multiplex PCR; TCRdb's version includes in-frame clones alone and lacks a portion of them. This table holds roughly 170,000 clones, about 88% found once. The sample consisted of blood, taken from a patient whose treatment included radiotherapy and nephrectomy. V and J are TRBV29-1 and TRBJ2-7; D gene unclear. The source is a woman aged 45-65 years with renal cell carcinoma. The CDR3 DNA sequence: TGCAGCGTTGATAGAGACGGCTACGAGCAGTACTTC. Protein sequence: CSVDRDGYEQYF.